This is a list of T cell receptor beta chains from one sample in a study of blood T cell repertoires in COVID-19. TCRdb's table, derived via immunoSEQ multiplex PCR, lists solely in-frame clones and lacks some. The repertoire holds over 200,000 clones, 88% seen once, with about 4.1% in the top ten. What was sequenced was peripheral blood. These receptors all come from a man aged 60 to 69 who had recovered from COVID-19. Each CDR3 is given with its conserved first and last residue. Each record gives: clone size, V gene, D gene, J gene, CDR3 protein. D genes are given only for firm matches. Clone size appears in some rows only: once, few, many, or a class for an expanded clone.

>.|TRBV5-6|.|TRBJ1-4
CASSLSLSGQIEKLFF
>.|TRBV3-1/TRBV3-2|.|TRBJ2-1
CASSGDRPQQFF
>.|TRBV6-5|TRBD1|TRBJ2-7
CASSRQGSYEQYF
>.|TRBV5-6|.|TRBJ2-1
CASSLGKQGYHEQFF
>.|TRBV7-8|.|TRBJ1-2
CASSLRRGANYGYTF
>.|TRBV6-5|TRBD1|TRBJ2-7
CASSSPGQGLIEQYF
>.|TRBV5-1|.|TRBJ2-7
CASSSFKGNDEQYF
>.|TRBV5-6|TRBD1|TRBJ1-2
CASREDRGGGYTF
>.|TRBV30|TRBD1|TRBJ2-1
CAWSVGTGMYNEQFF
>.|TRBV4-1|.|TRBJ2-2
CASSQLQLANTGELFF
>once|TRBV3-1/TRBV3-2|TRBD1|TRBJ2-6
CASTSDRAGANVLTF
>few|TRBV7-2|.|TRBJ1-1
CASSLRGLSEAFF
>.|TRBV9|.|TRBJ2-5
CASSEGQSTQETQYF
>.|TRBV9|TRBD2|TRBJ2-5
CASSDAPGLEMRGETQYF
>.|TRBV2|.|TRBJ1-1
CASTRQAMNTEAFF
>.|TRBV19|.|TRBJ1-6
CASSIQGPGSPLHF
>.|TRBV9|TRBD1|TRBJ2-3
CASSDKDRTGVIRDTQYF
>few|TRBV5-1|TRBD2|TRBJ2-3
CASSFFPTSGSTDTQYF